The present TCR beta chain was sequenced within a study of OX40 agonist ivuxolimab in advanced cancers. TCRdb keeps only in-frame clones here, not all; method: immunoSEQ multiplex PCR. The table includes about 90,000 clones, 85% to 90% detected once. The CDR3 totals 13 residues. Trimming removed 4 bases from V and 13 bases from J, with 14 bases in between. CDR1 and CDR2 (germline): SEHNR, FQNEAQ (reference sequence). The source of this sequence is an adult with an advanced solid tumor such as melanoma, head and neck, liver or kidney cancer. The gene calls are TRBV7-9 and TRBJ1-6; possible D gene TRBD1, 6 bases. This specimen was CD4+ or CD8+ T cells sorted from blood, taken in a trial of the OX40 agonist ivuxolimab. In nucleotides, the CDR3 is TGTGCCAGCAGCTCTTTACAGGGAAATCCCCTCCACTTT. As protein: CASSSLQGNPLHF.